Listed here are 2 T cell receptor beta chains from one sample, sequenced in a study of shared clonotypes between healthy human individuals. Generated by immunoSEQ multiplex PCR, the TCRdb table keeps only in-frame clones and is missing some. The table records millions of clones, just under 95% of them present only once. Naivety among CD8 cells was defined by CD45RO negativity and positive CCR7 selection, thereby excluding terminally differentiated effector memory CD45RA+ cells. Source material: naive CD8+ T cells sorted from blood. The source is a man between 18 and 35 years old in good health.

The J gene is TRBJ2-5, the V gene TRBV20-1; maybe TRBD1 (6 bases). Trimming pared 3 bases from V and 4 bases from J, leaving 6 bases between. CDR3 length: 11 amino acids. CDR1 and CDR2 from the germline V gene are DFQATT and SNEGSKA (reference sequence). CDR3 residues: CSARGAETQYF. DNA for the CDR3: TGCAGTGCTAGGGGGGCAGAGACCCAGTACTTC.

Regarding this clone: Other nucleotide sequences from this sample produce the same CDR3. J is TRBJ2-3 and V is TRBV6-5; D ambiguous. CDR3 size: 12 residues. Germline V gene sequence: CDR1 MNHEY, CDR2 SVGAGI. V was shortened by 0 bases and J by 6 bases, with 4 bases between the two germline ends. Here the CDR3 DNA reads TGTGCCAGCAGTTACTCGGGCGATACGCAGTATTTT. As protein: CASSYSGDTQYF.